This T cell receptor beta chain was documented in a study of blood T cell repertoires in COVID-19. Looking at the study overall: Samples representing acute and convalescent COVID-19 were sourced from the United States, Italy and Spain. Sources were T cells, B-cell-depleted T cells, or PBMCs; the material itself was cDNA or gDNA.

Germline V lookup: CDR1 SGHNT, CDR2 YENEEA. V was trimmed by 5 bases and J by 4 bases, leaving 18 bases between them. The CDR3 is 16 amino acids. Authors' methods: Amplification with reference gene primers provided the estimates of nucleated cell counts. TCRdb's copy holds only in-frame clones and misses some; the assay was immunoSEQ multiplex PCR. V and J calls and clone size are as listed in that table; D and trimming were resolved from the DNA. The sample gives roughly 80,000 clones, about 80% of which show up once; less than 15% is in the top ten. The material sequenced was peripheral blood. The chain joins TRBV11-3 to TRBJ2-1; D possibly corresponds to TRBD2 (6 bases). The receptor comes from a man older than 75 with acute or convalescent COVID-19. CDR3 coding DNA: TGTGCCAGCAGCCCTTCCCCTAGCGCCCTTTACAATGAGCAGTTCTTC. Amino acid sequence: CASSPSPSALYNEQFF.